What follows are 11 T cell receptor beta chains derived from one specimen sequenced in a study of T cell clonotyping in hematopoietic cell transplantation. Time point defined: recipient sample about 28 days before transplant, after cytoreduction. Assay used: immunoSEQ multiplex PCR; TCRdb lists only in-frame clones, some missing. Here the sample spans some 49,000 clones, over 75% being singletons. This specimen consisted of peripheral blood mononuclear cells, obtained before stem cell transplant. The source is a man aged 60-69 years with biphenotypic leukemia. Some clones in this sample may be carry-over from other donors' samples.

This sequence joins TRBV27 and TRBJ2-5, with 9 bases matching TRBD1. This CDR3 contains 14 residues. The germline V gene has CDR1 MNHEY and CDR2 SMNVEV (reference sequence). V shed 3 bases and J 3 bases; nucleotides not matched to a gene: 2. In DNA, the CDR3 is TGTGCCAGCAGTTTGACAGGGGGGGAAGAGACCCAGTACTTC. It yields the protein CASSLTGGEETQYF.

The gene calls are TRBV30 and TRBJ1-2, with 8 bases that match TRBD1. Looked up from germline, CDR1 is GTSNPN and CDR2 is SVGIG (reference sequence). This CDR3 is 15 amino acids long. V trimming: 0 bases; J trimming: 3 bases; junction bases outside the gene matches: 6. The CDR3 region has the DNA TGTGCCTGGAGTGTTCAGGGGGCAGAGGACTATGGCTACACCTTC. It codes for CAWSVQGAEDYGYTF.

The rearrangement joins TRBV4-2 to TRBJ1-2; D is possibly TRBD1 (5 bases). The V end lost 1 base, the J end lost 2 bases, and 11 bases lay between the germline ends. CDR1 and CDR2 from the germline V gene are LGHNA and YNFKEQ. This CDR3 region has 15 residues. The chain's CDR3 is CASSQGPAGNYGYTF. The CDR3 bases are TGTGCCAGCAGCCAAGGTCCTGCAGGGAACTATGGCTACACCTTC.

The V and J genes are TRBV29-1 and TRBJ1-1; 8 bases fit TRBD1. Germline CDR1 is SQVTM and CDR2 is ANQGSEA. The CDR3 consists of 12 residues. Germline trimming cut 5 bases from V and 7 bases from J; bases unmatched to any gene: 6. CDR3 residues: CSVLGTGLEAFF. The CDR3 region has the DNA TGCAGCGTTCTAGGGACAGGCCTTGAAGCTTTCTTT.

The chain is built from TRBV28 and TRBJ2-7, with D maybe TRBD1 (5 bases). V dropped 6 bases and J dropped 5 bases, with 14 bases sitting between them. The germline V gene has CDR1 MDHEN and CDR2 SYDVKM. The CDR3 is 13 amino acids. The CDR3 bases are TGTGCCAGCAGGGCCCCAGGGCTTGACGAGCAGTACTTC. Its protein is CASRAPGLDEQYF. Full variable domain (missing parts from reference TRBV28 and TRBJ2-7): DVKVTQSSRYLVKRTGEKVFLECVQDMDHENMFWYRQDPGLGLRLIYFSYDVKMKEKGDIPEGYSVSREKKERFSLILESASTNQTSMYLCASRAPGLDEQYFGPGTRLTVT.

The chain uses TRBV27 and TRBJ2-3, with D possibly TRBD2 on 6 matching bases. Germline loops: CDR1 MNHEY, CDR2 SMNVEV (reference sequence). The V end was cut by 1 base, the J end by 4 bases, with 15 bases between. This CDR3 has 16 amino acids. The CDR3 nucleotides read TGTGCCAGCAGTTTATTTGGCGGGACGCGGGCAGATACGCAGTATTTT. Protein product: CASSLFGGTRADTQYF.

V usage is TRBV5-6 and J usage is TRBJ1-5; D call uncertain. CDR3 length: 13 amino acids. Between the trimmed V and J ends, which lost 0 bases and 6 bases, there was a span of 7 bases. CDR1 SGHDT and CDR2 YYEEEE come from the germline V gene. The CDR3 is CASSLGLRQPQHF. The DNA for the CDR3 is TGTGCCAGCAGCTTGGGTCTCCGTCAGCCCCAGCATTTT.

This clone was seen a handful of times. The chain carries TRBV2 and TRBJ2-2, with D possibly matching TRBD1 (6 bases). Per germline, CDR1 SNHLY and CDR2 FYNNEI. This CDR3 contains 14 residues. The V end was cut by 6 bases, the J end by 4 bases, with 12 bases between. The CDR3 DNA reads TGTGCCAGCAGAGAACAGGGCTCCACCGGGGAGCTGTTTTTT. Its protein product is CASREQGSTGELFF.

CDR3 coding DNA: TGCGCCAGCACCCGGACCGGCACCCTTAACACTGAAGCTTTCTTT. Its translation: CASTRTGTLNTEAFF. The genes are TRBV5-1 and TRBJ1-1; D unresolved. Between the trimmed V and J ends, which lost 6 bases and 2 bases, there was a span of 17 bases. CDR1 is SGHRS and CDR2 is YFSETQ in the germline V gene. CDR3 length equals 15 residues.

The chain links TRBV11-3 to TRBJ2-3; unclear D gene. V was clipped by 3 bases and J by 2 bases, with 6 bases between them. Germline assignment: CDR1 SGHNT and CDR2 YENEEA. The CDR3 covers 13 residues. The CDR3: CASSLGYTDTQYF. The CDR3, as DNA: TGTGCCAGCAGCTTGGGCTACACAGATACGCAGTATTTT.

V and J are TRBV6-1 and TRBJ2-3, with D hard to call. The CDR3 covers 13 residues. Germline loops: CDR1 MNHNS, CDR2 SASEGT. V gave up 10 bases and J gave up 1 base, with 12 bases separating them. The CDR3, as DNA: TGTGCCATCCGCTACAGCGGCACAGATACGCAGTATTTT. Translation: CAIRYSGTDTQYF.